This entry describes one T cell receptor beta chain. No antigen is known for it. This CDR3 is 15 amino acids long. The V end was cut by 0 bases, the J end by 1 base, with 10 bases between. The germline CDR1 and CDR2 sequences are LGHNA and YSLEER. The record originates from a study of CD8+CD57+ T cells in acquired aplastic anemia. For the study at large: Sorted CD4+ and CD8+ cells yielded 3.2 ug of DNA on average.

By flow cytometry, patients selected for sequencing had shown an expansion of CD8+CD57+ cells. Sampling of blood occurred while the patients had still received no therapy. Study-wide findings and caveats: Controls did not differ significantly from patients in CD8+ Simpson's diversity. Patients and controls had in common 25 to 30 CD8+ CDR3 sequences.

Both TCR beta VDJ combination and CDR3 sequence profiling were carried out. Genomic DNA was the template for this profiling. TCRdb fed the reads into MiXCR, producing one record per CDR3 protein. Found here are under 500,000 distinct CDR3 sequences, roughly 34% of them singletons; the top ten hold under 0.95%. Input material: sorted CD4+, CD8+, or CD8+CD57+ T cells (not recorded which) from PBMCs. The TCR comes from a human donor with aplastic anemia. This chain joins TRBV4-3 and TRBJ2-7, with D perhaps matching TRBD1 or TRBD2 (5 bases each). Here the CDR3 DNA reads TGCGCCAGCAGCCAAGAAGTCTGGGGGTCCTACGAGCAGTACTTC. Translating gives CASSQEVWGSYEQYF.